There are a few counts of the clone carrying this T cell receptor beta chain. The data are from a study of blood T cell repertoires in COVID-19. Study at large: Samples of COVID-19 (acute and convalescent) were obtained from the United States, Italy and Spain. T cells, B-cell-depleted T cells, or PBMCs provided the cDNA or gDNA that served as material.

As processed by the authors: The authors estimated nucleated cell counts from reference gene primer amplification. Profiled with immunoSEQ multiplex PCR; TCRdb holds only in-frame clones, not every one. V and J calls plus clone size are reproduced from that table; the DNA served to infer D and trimming. The sample has around 89,000 clones, 72% seen once; the top ten hold under 15%. This CDR3 spans 17 amino acids. Trimming shortened V by 2 bases and J by 4 bases, and 20 bases separated the two germline ends. Germline CDR1 reads SGHVS; CDR2 reads FQNEAQ. This TCR came from an elderly woman with acute or convalescent COVID-19. Sequencing was done on a sample of peripheral blood. This chain joins TRBV7-8 and TRBJ1-1; no clear D gene. Written as DNA, the CDR3 is TGTGCCAGCAGCTTACTCCGGATAAGGAGAGACGGCACTGAAGCTTTCTTT. This encodes CASSLLRIRRDGTEAFF.